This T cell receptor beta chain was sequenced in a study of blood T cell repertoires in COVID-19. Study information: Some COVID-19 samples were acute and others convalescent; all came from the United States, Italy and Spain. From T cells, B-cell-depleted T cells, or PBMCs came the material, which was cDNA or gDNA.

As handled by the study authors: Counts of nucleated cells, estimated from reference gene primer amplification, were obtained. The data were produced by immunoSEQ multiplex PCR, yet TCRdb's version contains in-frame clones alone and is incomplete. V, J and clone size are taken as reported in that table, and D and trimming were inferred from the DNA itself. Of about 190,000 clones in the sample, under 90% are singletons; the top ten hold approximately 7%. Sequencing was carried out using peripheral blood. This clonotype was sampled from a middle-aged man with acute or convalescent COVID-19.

The DNA of the CDR3 is TGTGCCAGCAGCTCGGGACTAAGGAACACTGAAGCTTTCTTT. Translated, it gives CASSSGLRNTEAFF. The chain combines TRBV13 with TRBJ1-1; D is perhaps TRBD1 (5 bases). This CDR3 has 14 amino acids. The V gene lost 4 bases and the J gene lost 1 base, with 10 bases spanning the gap. Germline V gives CDR1 PRHDT, CDR2 FYEKMQ (reference sequence).